A selection of T cell receptor beta chains follows, all from one sample in a study of blood T cell repertoires in COVID-19. Profiling relied on immunoSEQ multiplex PCR, and the TCRdb table lists in-frame clones only, not all of them. The top ten hold over 6% of the sample, which has more than 85,000 clones, about 72% seen once. Sequencing was performed on peripheral blood. Source of these receptors: a woman aged 55-75 years with acute or convalescent COVID-19. CDR3s include the opening cysteine and the closing phenylalanine or tryptophan. Fields, in order: D gene, clone size, J gene, V gene, CDR3 protein, CDR3 DNA. A D gene is named only where the DNA matches it firmly. Expanded clones are given a class, and other clones once, few, many or no size at all.

- few TRBJ1-2 TRBV28 CATSLENGYTF TGTGCCACCTCATTGGAGAATGGCTACACCTTC
- - TRBJ1-2 TRBV5-4 CASSPDSSLPGYTF TGTGCCAGCAGCCCCGACAGTTCTCTTCCTGGCTACACCTTC
TRBD2 - TRBJ2-3 TRBV7-9 CASGPQRGGADTQYF TGTGCCAGCGGACCCCAGCGGGGGGGAGCAGATACGCAGTATTTT
- - TRBJ1-4 TRBV4-2 CASSQDQGRIGEKLFF TGTGCCAGCAGCCAAGATCAGGGCCGAATAGGAGAAAAACTGTTTTTT
- - TRBJ1-2 TRBV9 CASSVEAGRLGYGYTF TGTGCCAGCAGCGTAGAGGCAGGGAGGTTGGGCTATGGCTACACCTTC
- - TRBJ1-2 TRBV3-1/TRBV3-2 CASSQGPNPNYGYTF TGTGCCAGCAGCCAAGGGCCCAACCCTAACTATGGCTACACCTTC
- medium-sized TRBJ1-2 TRBV6-2/TRBV6-3 CASSPGISGYTF TGTGCCAGCAGTCCAGGAATTTCGGGCTACACCTTC
- - TRBJ2-2 TRBV11-2 CASSLLQSTGELFF TGTGCCAGCAGCTTATTACAGAGCACCGGGGAGCTGTTTTTT
TRBD2 - TRBJ2-7 TRBV19 CASSTPSGGTYEQYF TGTGCCAGTAGTACTCCCAGCGGGGGTACCTACGAGCAGTACTTC
- - TRBJ1-5 TRBV6-4 CASSREEGQPQHF TGTGCCAGCAGTAGGGAGGAGGGCCAGCCCCAGCATTTT
- - TRBJ2-1 TRBV5-5 CASSLVGAGQYNEQFF TGTGCCAGCAGCTTGGTAGGGGCAGGGCAATACAATGAGCAGTTCTTC
TRBD1 - TRBJ1-2 TRBV28 CASRAGDRNYGYTF TGTGCCAGCCGAGCAGGGGACAGAAACTATGGCTACACCTTC
TRBD1 once TRBJ1-1 TRBV4-1 CASSPKEPGQGLEAFF TGCGCCAGCAGCCCCAAAGAACCGGGACAGGGACTTGAAGCTTTCTTT
TRBD2 - TRBJ2-5 TRBV3-1/TRBV3-2 CASSQPEIRLAGDKETQYF TGTGCCAGCAGCCAACCTGAAATTAGACTAGCGGGGGATAAAGAGACCCAGTACTTC
- - TRBJ1-2 TRBV3-1/TRBV3-2 CASSLSHSYYGYTF TGTGCCAGCAGCCTATCGCACTCGTACTATGGCTACACCTTC
TRBD2 - TRBJ2-7 TRBV27 CASSRFTGGGSYEQYF TGTGCCAGCAGTCGATTCACGGGAGGGGGCTCCTACGAGCAGTACTTC
- few TRBJ1-1 TRBV30 CAWSPKTVNTEAFF TGTGCCTGGAGTCCGAAGACAGTGAACACTGAAGCTTTCTTT
- - TRBJ2-1 TRBV18 CASSPRGSLFF TGTGCCAGCTCACCAAGGGGGTCTCTGTTCTTC
- - TRBJ1-3 TRBV6-2/TRBV6-3 CASSVTTGNTIYF TGTGCCAGCAGTGTAACTACTGGAAACACCATATATTTT
TRBD1 - TRBJ1-6 TRBV11-1 CASSWDRAKSPLHF TGTGCCAGCAGCTGGGACAGGGCGAAGTCACCCCTCCACTTT
- once TRBJ2-6 TRBV30 CAWSRWGAGANVLTF TGTGCCTGGAGTAGGTGGGGCGCTGGGGCCAACGTCCTGACTTTC
TRBD1 - TRBJ2-5 TRBV5-1 CASSFRDRDGETQYF TGCGCCAGCAGCTTCCGGGACAGGGATGGAGAGACCCAGTACTTC
TRBD1 - TRBJ2-5 TRBV15 CATSRGPGQAEETQYF TGTGCCACCAGCAGAGGTCCCGGACAGGCGGAAGAGACCCAGTACTTC
- - TRBJ2-4 TRBV10-3 CAISSGRELAKNIQYF TGTGCCATCAGTTCTGGGAGAGAGCTAGCCAAAAACATTCAGTACTTC
TRBD1 - TRBJ2-7 TRBV19 CASSLGGPSYEQYF TGTGCCAGTAGCTTAGGGGGCCCATCCTACGAGCAGTACTTC
TRBD1 few TRBJ2-7 TRBV14 CASSQGGGVAYEQYF TGTGCCAGCAGCCAAGGAGGGGGCGTTGCCTACGAGCAGTACTTC
- - TRBJ2-4 TRBV2 CASSGATVAKNIQYF TGTGCCAGCAGTGGGGCTACGGTAGCCAAAAACATTCAGTACTTC
TRBD1 - TRBJ1-6 TRBV3-1/TRBV3-2 CASSQGILGGYGSPLHF TGTGCCAGCAGCCAAGGAATTTTAGGGGGCTATGGGTCACCCCTCCACTTT
- - TRBJ2-2 TRBV5-1 CASSLQGSDTGELFF TGCGCCAGCAGCTTGCAGGGGTCCGACACCGGGGAGCTGTTTTTT
- - TRBJ1-4 TRBV27 CASSLQGTEMGKLFF TGTGCCAGCAGTTTACAGGGGACGGAGATGGGAAAACTGTTTTTT
- - TRBJ1-1 TRBV5-8 CASSFLYRRPVNTEAFF TGTGCCAGCAGCTTCCTTTACAGGCGTCCCGTAAACACTGAAGCTTTCTTT
TRBD2 - TRBJ2-3 TRBV18 CASSLPGLAGSTDTQYF TGTGCCAGCTCACTACCGGGACTAGCGGGTAGCACAGATACGCAGTATTTT
- - TRBJ1-4 TRBV18 CASSPLPSDRLRNFYEKLFF TGTGCCAGCTCACCTCTTCCCTCCGACAGGTTAAGGAATTTTTATGAAAAACTGTTTTTT
- few TRBJ1-5 TRBV7-2 CASSLVAGGNQPQHF TGTGCCAGCAGCTTAGTAGCCGGGGGCAATCAGCCCCAGCATTTT
- - TRBJ1-1 TRBV6-2/TRBV6-3 CASSYSSVQYTEAFF TGTGCCAGCAGTTACTCGTCGGTACAGTACACTGAAGCTTTCTTT
- - TRBJ1-2 TRBV28 CASSFIRTAGGGYTF TGTGCCAGCAGTTTCATCCGGACGGCCGGGGGGGGCTACACCTTC
TRBD1 - TRBJ1-2 TRBV27 CASTTLGPSRDRNQANYGYTF TGTGCCAGCACTACACTGGGCCCCTCTCGGGACAGGAACCAAGCTAACTATGGCTACACCTTC
TRBD1 - TRBJ1-2 TRBV27 CASSLRPDRGDGYTF TGTGCCAGCAGTTTACGACCAGACAGGGGGGATGGCTACACCTTC
- - TRBJ2-7 TRBV6-2/TRBV6-3 CASSYSSVRYEQYF TGTGCCAGCAGTTACTCTTCGGTTAGATACGAGCAGTACTTC
TRBD1 - TRBJ1-1 TRBV25-1 CASSVLGQGQNTEAFF TGTGCCAGCAGTGTCCTAGGACAGGGACAGAACACTGAAGCTTTCTTT
TRBD1 - TRBJ1-2 TRBV4-3 CASSQDRARGHGYTF TGCGCCAGCAGCCAAGATCGGGCCAGGGGGCACGGCTACACCTTC
- - TRBJ2-2 TRBV30 CAWSLSGTSTGELFF TGTGCCTGGAGTTTATCCGGGACTTCGACCGGGGAGCTGTTTTTT
- - TRBJ1-2 TRBV7-2 CASSLKPDYGYTF TGTGCCAGCAGCTTAAAGCCGGACTATGGCTACACCTTC
- - TRBJ2-5 TRBV18 CASSKQETQYF TGTGCCAGCTCGAAACAGGAGACCCAGTACTTC
- - TRBJ1-5 TRBV20-1 CSASNPQGREQPQHF TGCAGTGCTAGTAATCCCCAGGGGAGGGAACAGCCCCAGCATTTT
- few TRBJ2-5 TRBV19 CASMKRGTQYF TGTGCCAGTATGAAAAGGGGGACCCAGTACTTC
TRBD1 - TRBJ1-2 TRBV28 CASSTGGGYGYTF TGTGCCAGCAGTACAGGGGGGGGCTATGGCTACACCTTC
- - TRBJ2-7 TRBV28 CASSTTRSALSYEQYF TGTGCCAGCAGTACAACGAGGTCCGCCCTCTCCTACGAGCAGTACTTC
TRBD1 few TRBJ2-2 TRBV10-3 CAITGTGEGELFF TGTGCCATAACCGGGACAGGGGAAGGGGAGCTGTTTTTT
TRBD1 - TRBJ1-3 TRBV4-2 CASSQAGGPGNTIYF TGTGCCAGCAGCCAAGCAGGGGGCCCTGGAAACACCATATATTTT
- - TRBJ1-1 TRBV6-5 CASKGARNTEAFF TGTGCCAGCAAAGGGGCAAGGAACACTGAAGCTTTCTTT
- few TRBJ2-7 TRBV6-5 CASSRLSSYEQYF TGTGCCAGCAGTCGCCTGAGCTCCTACGAGCAGTACTTC
TRBD1 - TRBJ1-2 TRBV27 CASSSTGTGGYGYTF TGTGCCAGCAGTTCAACCGGGACAGGGGGTTATGGCTACACCTTC
TRBD1 - TRBJ1-5 TRBV28 CASSLPGTGGQPQHF TGTGCCAGCAGTTTACCCGGGACAGGGGGACAGCCCCAGCATTTT